These 26 T cell receptor beta chains share one sample of origin, sequenced in a study of spatial heterogeneity in lung cancer. The sample's time point: sample taken at primary tumor resection. Material for sequencing was whole RNA from tumor, nontumor lung or frozen PBMC, left unsorted. TCRdb reprocessed the 5' RACE reads with MiXCR, giving one entry per CDR3 protein. The sample includes 20,000 to 25,000 distinct CDR3 sequences, about 5% of them seen just once. The sample consisted of PBMCs, taken at surgery. All receptors come from a male donor with early-stage non-small cell lung cancer.

This clonotype was recorded at least ten times. This chain's CDR3 is CASKYSGTQYF. The CDR3 DNA sequence: TGTGCCAGCAAATACTCGGGGACCCAGTACTTC. This chain uses TRBV2 with TRBJ2-5; D remains ambiguous. This CDR3 contains 11 residues. V lost 7 bases, J lost 7 bases, and 10 bases lay in between. The germline CDR1 and CDR2 sequences are SNHLY and FYNNEI.

At least ten counts were recorded for this clonotype. V is TRBV28 and J is TRBJ2-5; tentative D call: TRBD2 (6 bases). The CDR3 contains 13 residues. Trimming removed 7 bases from V and 5 bases from J, with 14 bases in between. Germline V lookup: CDR1 MDHEN, CDR2 SYDVKM. CDR3 protein: CASTYRGRETQYF. The CDR3 nucleotides are TGTGCCAGCACCTACCGGGGGAGGGAGACCCAGTACTTC. Full variable domain (rest looked up from reference TRBV28 and TRBJ2-5): DVKVTQSSRYLVKRTGEKVFLECVQDMDHENMFWYRQDPGLGLRLIYFSYDVKMKEKGDIPEGYSVSREKKERFSLILESASTNQTSMYLCASTYRGRETQYFGPGTRLLVL.

This clonotype was detected many times. V and J are TRBV10-3 and TRBJ2-2; TRBD1 aligns across 10 bases. The length of the CDR3 is 17 residues. With V trimmed by 6 bases and J by 7 bases, 14 bases remained unmatched. Germline lookup yields CDR1 ENHRY and CDR2 SYGVKD. The CDR3 loop reads CAISKTGGDTGSGELFF. DNA for the CDR3: TGTGCCATCAGCAAGACAGGGGGCGATACAGGAAGCGGGGAGCTGTTTTTT.

A few counts support this clonotype. The chain joins TRBV12-3 or TRBV12-4 to TRBJ2-1; D not certain. This CDR3 region has 15 residues. V was clipped by 7 bases and J by 0 bases, with 13 bases between them. CDR3 loop: CASIFRWSSYNEQFF. In DNA, the CDR3 is TGTGCCAGCATCTTCAGGTGGAGCTCCTACAATGAGCAGTTCTTC.

This clonotype was counted many times. V is TRBV7-9 and J is TRBJ2-5; D is unclear. In germline, CDR1 is SEHNR, CDR2 FQNEAQ (reference sequence). V was shortened by 5 bases and J by 5 bases, with 9 bases between the two germline ends. The CDR3 contains 12 residues. CDR3 protein: CASSPSFETQYF. Written as DNA, the CDR3 is TGTGCCAGCAGCCCTTCGTTTGAGACCCAGTACTTC.

This clonotype was found a few times. V usage is TRBV28 and J usage is TRBJ2-2; possible D gene TRBD2, 6 bases. Germline values: CDR1 MDHEN, CDR2 SYDVKM. V lost 7 bases, J lost 3 bases, and 15 bases lay in between. There are 15 residues in the CDR3. CDR3 protein: CASNSPGEDTGELFF. Here the CDR3 DNA reads TGTGCCAGCAATTCTCCGGGGGAGGACACCGGGGAGCTGTTTTTT.

This clonotype came up many times. The J gene is TRBJ1-2, the V gene TRBV28, with D unresolved. This CDR3 has 15 amino acids. Germline lookup yields CDR1 MDHEN and CDR2 SYDVKM. The V end lost 5 bases, the J end lost 1 base, and 14 bases lay between the germline ends. The CDR3 coding sequence is TGTGCCAGCAGTCGTGGGCAGCGAGTTAACTATGGCTACACCTTC. This translates into CASSRGQRVNYGYTF.

This clonotype was counted at least ten times. This chain uses TRBV11-2 with TRBJ2-2; the D is unclear. The CDR3 extends over 16 amino acids. V lost 8 bases and J lost 1, with 17 bases in between. CDR1 and CDR2 (germline): SGHAT, FQNNGV. The CDR3, as DNA: TGTGCCAGCCCTGGTGTTTTCCCTAAGAACACCGGGGAGCTGTTTTTT. As protein: CASPGVFPKNTGELFF.

In its sample, this clonotype was seen many times. The CDR3 coding sequence is TGTGCCAGCAGCTTCAGGGAAGAGACCCAGTACTTC. Its protein is CASSFREETQYF. The V gene is TRBV7-9, the J gene TRBJ2-5; D is perhaps TRBD1 (5 bases). V lost 3 bases, J lost 3 bases, and 5 bases lay in between. Germline V CDR1 and CDR2: SEHNR, FQNEAQ (reference sequence). The length of the CDR3 is 12 residues.

This clonotype has at least ten counts. The chain uses TRBV9 and TRBJ1-5; TRBD1 matches 8 bases. CDR1 and CDR2 from the germline V gene are SGDLS and YYNGEE. The CDR3 runs to 16 residues. V lost 0 bases and J lost 1; bases outside the gene matches: 3. For the CDR3, the DNA is TGTGCCAGCAGCGTAGGGGCAGGGGGCAGCAATCAGCCCCAGCATTTT. It is translated as CASSVGAGGSNQPQHF.

The V gene is TRBV7-8, the J gene TRBJ2-7; 7 positions match TRBD2. V was pared by 4 bases and J by 5 bases, with 5 bases of the junction left unmatched. The CDR3 sequence is 13 residues long. Germline V gives CDR1 SGHVS, CDR2 FQNEAQ. DNA of the CDR3: TGTGCCAGCAGCTGGGGGGGTCGTAACGAGCAGTACTTC. Its translation is CASSWGGRNEQYF.

The chain uses TRBV11-2 and TRBJ2-6, with D perhaps matching TRBD1 (6 bases). The CDR3 covers 15 residues. V lost 7 bases and J lost 1, with 11 bases in between. CDR1 SGHAT and CDR2 FQNNGV come from the germline V gene. The CDR3 DNA sequence: TGTGCCAGCACCTCAGACAGGTCTGGGGCCAACGTCCTGACTTTC. Translation gives CASTSDRSGANVLTF.

This clonotype occurred many times. The chain combines TRBV4-2 with TRBJ2-7, with 15 nucleotides matching TRBD2. Germline values: CDR1 LGHNA, CDR2 YNFKEQ. V trimming: 4 bases; J trimming: 4 bases; junction bases outside the gene matches: 2. This CDR3 spans 15 amino acids. The CDR3 DNA reads as TGTGCCAGCAGCCGGGGACTAGCGGGAGGTTACGAGCAGTACTTC. Encoded protein: CASSRGLAGGYEQYF.

This clonotype was seen at least ten times. The chain carries TRBV18 and TRBJ2-7; 9 bases map to TRBD1. In germline, CDR1 is KGHSH, CDR2 LQKENI. The trim removed 1 base at V and 3 bases at J, leaving 4 bases unmatched. The CDR3 runs to 15 residues. The CDR3 bases are TGTGCCAGCTCACCACTACGGGACAGGGACTACGAGCAGTACTTC. It codes for CASSPLRDRDYEQYF. The entire variable domain, with the rest obtained from reference TRBV18 and TRBJ2-7, is as follows: NAGVMQNPRHLVRRRGQEARLRCSPMKGHSHVYWYRQLPEEGLKFMVYLQKENIIDESGMPKERFSAEFPKEGPSILRIQQVVRGDSAAYFCASSPLRDRDYEQYFGPGTRLTVT.

V usage is TRBV7-3 and J usage is TRBJ2-3; TRBD2 aligns across 10 bases. This CDR3 is built from 15 residues. V was clipped by 4 bases and J by 2 bases; unmatched bases: 3. Germline-derived CDR1 and CDR2 are SGHTA and FQGTGA. In nucleotides, the CDR3 is TGTGCCAGCAGCTCTAGCGGGGGATACACAGATACGCAGTATTTT. This codes for CASSSSGGYTDTQYF.

This clonotype was detected ten times or more. This rearrangement joins TRBV5-1 to TRBJ1-2, with TRBD1 matching over 7 bases. This CDR3 contains 16 residues. V shed 6 bases and J 1 base; nucleotides not matched to a gene: 12. Germline lookup yields CDR1 SGHRS and CDR2 YFSETQ. CDR3: CASTTGASYGNYGYTF. DNA for the CDR3: TGCGCCAGCACCACAGGGGCGTCCTACGGTAACTATGGCTACACCTTC.

The J gene is TRBJ2-5, the V gene TRBV12-3 or TRBV12-4; D perhaps matches TRBD1 (6 bases). The length of the CDR3 is 15 residues. Trimming pared 4 bases from V and 3 bases from J, leaving 15 bases between. CDR3 in amino acids: CASSYQGMGKETQYF. CDR3 nucleotide sequence: TGTGCCAGCAGTTACCAGGGGATGGGGAAAGAGACCCAGTACTTC.

By sample share, this clonotype is medium-sized (0.01 to 0.1%). The rearrangement uses TRBV28 and TRBJ2-5; TRBD2 aligns across 9 bases. CDR1 is MDHEN, CDR2 SYDVKM, per germline. The CDR3 is 14 amino acids. V was pared by 6 bases and J by 1 base, with 3 bases of the junction left unmatched. In nucleotides, the CDR3 is TGTGCCAGCAGCCCTAGCGGGGCCCAAGAGACCCAGTACTTC. It specifies CASSPSGAQETQYF. Complete variable domain (other parts from reference TRBV28 and TRBJ2-5): DVKVTQSSRYLVKRTGEKVFLECVQDMDHENMFWYRQDPGLGLRLIYFSYDVKMKEKGDIPEGYSVSREKKERFSLILESASTNQTSMYLCASSPSGAQETQYFGPGTRLLVL.

This clonotype was observed a handful of times. The CDR3 is CATRQGNSPLHF. Here the CDR3 DNA reads TGTGCCACGAGACAGGGGAATTCACCCCTCCACTTT. This chain joins TRBV18 and TRBJ1-6; 8 bases line up with TRBD1. Trimming cost V 10 bases and J 7 bases; bases outside gene matches: 3. Germline CDR1 and CDR2: KGHSH and LQKENI. The CDR3 runs to 12 residues.

This clonotype occurred a few times. V and J are TRBV5-1 and TRBJ2-7, with 11 bases lining up with TRBD2. V lost 3 bases to trimming and J lost 0 bases; unmatched junction nucleotides: 5. From germline, CDR1 is SGHRS and CDR2 YFSETQ. The CDR3 is 16 residues long. CDR3 sequence (DNA): TGCGCCAGCAGCTCGGGGGGACTAGCGGCCTCCTACGAGCAGTACTTC. It specifies CASSSGGLAASYEQYF.

The sample holds many counts of this clonotype. The chain joins TRBV2 to TRBJ1-5, with TRBD1 as a possible D gene (5 bases). CDR1 SNHLY and CDR2 FYNNEI come from the germline V gene. The length of the CDR3 is 15 residues. V lost 6 bases to trimming and J lost 3 bases, with 15 bases between them. The CDR3 loop is CASSPGGKNNQPQHF. Written as DNA, the CDR3 is TGTGCCAGCAGCCCTGGGGGAAAAAACAATCAGCCCCAGCATTTT.

This clonotype has a count of ten or more. The chain uses TRBV18 and TRBJ2-7, with unresolved D. CDR1 is KGHSH, CDR2 LQKENI, per germline. The CDR3 runs to 14 residues. Deletions cut 9 bases from V and 1 base from J, with 16 bases between. The CDR3 is CASLLGPSSYEQYF. In DNA, the CDR3 is TGTGCCAGTCTACTCGGCCCATCGTCCTACGAGCAGTACTTC. The full variable domain, with the rest looked up from reference TRBV18 and TRBJ2-7, is NAGVMQNPRHLVRRRGQEARLRCSPMKGHSHVYWYRQLPEEGLKFMVYLQKENIIDESGMPKERFSAEFPKEGPSILRIQQVVRGDSAAYFCASLLGPSSYEQYFGPGTRLTVT.

This clonotype was recorded at least ten times. The chain is built from TRBV7-2 and TRBJ1-1; 7 bases agree with TRBD1. V lost 5 bases to trimming and J lost 4 bases; unmatched junction nucleotides: 7. Germline values: CDR1 SGHTA, CDR2 FQGNSA. The CDR3 extends over 14 amino acids. The DNA of the CDR3 is TGTGCCAGCAGCCTCCAGACAGGGCTCACTGAAGCTTTCTTT. Amino acids: CASSLQTGLTEAFF.

This clonotype was recorded a few times. The chain couples TRBV2 to TRBJ2-4; TRBD1 matches at 7 bases. After removal of 2 bases from V and 5 bases from J, the junction contained 3 bases not matched to a gene. The CDR3 runs 14 residues. CDR1 and CDR2 from the germline V gene are SNHLY and FYNNEI. The CDR3 DNA follows: TGTGCCAGCAGTGAAAGGACAGGCGAAAACATTCAGTACTTC. Translation gives CASSERTGENIQYF.

This clonotype was found many times. V usage is TRBV12-3 or TRBV12-4 and J usage is TRBJ2-7, with 7 bases aligning to TRBD2. The CDR3 extends over 13 amino acids. The V segment lost 6 bases and the J segment 3 bases; nucleotides outside the gene matches: 5. The CDR3 here is CASSLGGVYEQYF. The CDR3 nucleotides are TGTGCCAGCAGCCTTGGGGGGGTCTACGAGCAGTACTTC.

This clonotype was picked up many times. The J gene is TRBJ2-2, the V gene TRBV5-1; 9 nucleotides match TRBD2. With 1 base clipped from V and 5 bases from J, the junction kept 6 bases outside the gene matches. This CDR3 has 16 amino acids. Germline CDR1 and CDR2: SGHRS and YFSETQ. CDR3 coding DNA: TGCGCCAGCAGCTTGCCAAGCGGGGGGTCAACCGGGGAGCTGTTTTTT. Its translation is CASSLPSGGSTGELFF.